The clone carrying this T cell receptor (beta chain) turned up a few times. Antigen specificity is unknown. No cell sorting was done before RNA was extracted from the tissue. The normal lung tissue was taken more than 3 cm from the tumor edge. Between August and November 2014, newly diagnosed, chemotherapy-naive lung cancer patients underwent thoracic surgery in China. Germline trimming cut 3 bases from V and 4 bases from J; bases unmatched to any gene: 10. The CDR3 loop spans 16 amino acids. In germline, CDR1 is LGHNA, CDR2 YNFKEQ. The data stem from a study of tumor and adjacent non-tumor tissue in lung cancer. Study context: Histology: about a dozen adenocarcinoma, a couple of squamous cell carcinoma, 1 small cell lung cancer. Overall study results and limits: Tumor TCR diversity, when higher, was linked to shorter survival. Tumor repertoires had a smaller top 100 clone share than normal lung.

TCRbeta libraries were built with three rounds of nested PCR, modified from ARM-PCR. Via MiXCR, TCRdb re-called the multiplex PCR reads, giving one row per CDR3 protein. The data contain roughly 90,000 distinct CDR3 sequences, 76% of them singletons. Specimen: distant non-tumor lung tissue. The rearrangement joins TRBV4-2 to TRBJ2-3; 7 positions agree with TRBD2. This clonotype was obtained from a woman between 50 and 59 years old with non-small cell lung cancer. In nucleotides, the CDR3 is TGTGCCAGCAGCCAGGGCGGACTAGTGGGATCAGATACGCAGTATTTT. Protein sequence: CASSQGGLVGSDTQYF.